Following are 16 T cell receptor beta chains from one sample sequenced in a study of graft-versus-host responses after intestinal transplantation. The method was immunoSEQ multiplex PCR; TCRdb's version includes in-frame clones alone and lacks a portion of them. The table lists tens of thousands of clones, 80% to 85% of them singletons, with approximately 18% in the top ten. No cognate antigen is known for these TCRs. The sequenced sample was unstimulated CD8+ T cells sorted from spleen or lymph node cells, obtained before intestinal transplant. The receptor source for this set is a human donor who received an intestinal transplant.

The chain employs TRBV6-1 and TRBJ2-3; TRBD1 or TRBD2 may be the D gene (5 bases each). This CDR3 has 14 amino acids. Trimming took 8 bases from V and 1 from J, leaving 13 bases between them. The germline V gene encodes CDR1 MNHNS and CDR2 SASEGT. This chain's CDR3 is CASQRGVGTDTQYF. In DNA form, the CDR3 reads TGTGCCAGCCAAAGGGGAGTGGGCACAGATACGCAGTATTTT.

The chain links TRBV23-1 to TRBJ2-5; D is possibly TRBD1 or TRBD2 (6 bases each). TRBV23-1 is given ORF status, its function remaining uncertain. V was shortened by 4 bases and J by 5 bases, with 23 bases between the two germline ends. The CDR3 length is 17 residues. The DNA for the CDR3 is TGCGCCAGCAGTCGTGGAGGGGGTGGATCTGGTTCCGAGACCCAGTACTTC. This translates into CASSRGGGGSGSETQYF.

With respect to this clone: With only one base between it and a far larger clone, this is likely a read error. The chain combines TRBV28 with TRBJ2-5; D is possibly TRBD1 (8 bases). Germline CDR1 is MDHEN and CDR2 is SYDVKM. This CDR3 spans 19 amino acids. V lost 2 bases to trimming and J lost 1 base, with 23 bases between them. CDR3 sequence (DNA): TGTGCCAGCAGTTTAGTGAAACAGGGGGGGGTCCAGGTCCAAGAGACCCAGTACTTC. Translating gives CASSLVKQGGVQVQETQYF. Looking up the rest from reference TRBV28 and TRBJ2-5 gives the full variable domain: DVKVTQSSRYLVKRTGEKVFLECVQDMDHENMFWYRQDPGLGLRLIYFSYDVKMKEKGDIPEGYSVSREKKERFSLILESASTNQTSMYLCASSLVKQGGVQVQETQYFGPGTRLLVL.

The chain employs TRBV27 and TRBJ1-6, with 7 bases identical to TRBD1. This CDR3 is built from 14 residues. CDR1 and CDR2 (germline): MNHEY, SMNVEV (reference sequence). V trimming: 8 bases; J trimming: 7 bases; junction bases outside the gene matches: 8. The CDR3 DNA follows: TGTGCCAGCGGATATGACAGGGTAAATTCACCCCTCCACTTT. This sequence encodes CASGYDRVNSPLHF.

This clone has just one count. This sequence joins TRBV9 and TRBJ2-5, with no clear D. The closer fit of TRBJ2-7 to the DNA end suggests the J call may be wrong. CDR1 is SGDLS, CDR2 YYNGEE, per germline. The CDR3 contains 12 residues. Here the CDR3 DNA reads TGTGCCAGCAGCGTAGACACCTACGAGCAGTACTTC. Its protein is CASSVDTYEQYF.

There are a few counts of this clone. V is TRBV5-5 and J is TRBJ1-1, with TRBD1 as a possible D gene (6 bases). Germline V CDR1 and CDR2: SGHKS, YYEKEE (reference sequence). V lost 4 bases, J lost 5 bases, and 12 bases lay in between. The CDR3 contains 13 residues. In nucleotides, the CDR3 is TGTGCCAGCAGCCCAGGGGTTCGGACTGAAGCTTTCTTT. Protein sequence: CASSPGVRTEAFF. The full variable domain, completed using reference TRBV5-5 and TRBJ1-1, is DAGVTQSPTHLIKTRGQQVTLRCSPISGHKSVSWYQQVLGQGPQFIFQYYEKEERGRGNFPDRFSARQFPNYSSELNVNALLLGDSALYLCASSPGVRTEAFFGQGTRLTVV.

The genes are TRBV27 and TRBJ2-7, with 10 nucleotides matching TRBD1. The CDR3 runs to 14 residues. The germline CDR1 and CDR2 sequences are MNHEY and SMNVEV (reference sequence). Trimming at V came to 5 bases and at J to 6 bases, leaving 7 bases not matched to a gene. CDR3 protein: CASSIGTGVGEQYF. The CDR3 bases are TGTGCCAGCAGTATCGGGACAGGGGTCGGCGAGCAGTACTTC.

CDR3 loop: CASSPWGSSYNEQFF. In DNA, the CDR3 is TGTGCCAGCAGCCCGTGGGGATCTTCCTACAATGAGCAGTTCTTC. The chain recombines TRBV11-2 with TRBJ2-1; no definite D call. Germline values: CDR1 SGHAT, CDR2 FQNNGV. The CDR3 has 15 amino acids. V lost 5 bases and J lost 1, with 12 bases in between.

V and J are TRBV2 and TRBJ2-3; 9 nucleotides align to TRBD1. With V trimmed by 4 bases and J by 4 bases, 9 bases remained unmatched. This CDR3 has 16 amino acids. The germline CDR1 and CDR2 sequences are SNHLY and FYNNEI. For the CDR3, the DNA is TGTGCCAGCAGTGGGCTACAGGGGGCGAATGCAGATACGCAGTATTTT. Protein product: CASSGLQGANADTQYF.

The CDR3 region is CASSLPPQDYNEQFF. The CDR3 nucleotides read TGTGCCAGCAGCCTACCTCCTCAGGACTACAATGAGCAGTTCTTC. The chain combines TRBV13 with TRBJ2-1; D is undetermined. Germline V CDR1 and CDR2: PRHDT, FYEKMQ (reference sequence). V was shortened by 5 bases and J by 3 bases, with 14 bases between the two germline ends. The CDR3 is 15 amino acids.

The rearrangement uses TRBV5-6 and TRBJ1-3; D not resolved. This CDR3 comprises 15 residues. The germline gives CDR1 SGHDT, CDR2 YYEEEE. V dropped 1 base and J dropped 4 bases, with 12 bases sitting between them. The CDR3 here is CASSLLTPYGNTIYF. Here the CDR3 DNA reads TGTGCCAGCAGCTTGCTGACACCCTACGGAAACACCATATATTTT.

The count of this clone is one. The V gene is TRBV6-6, the J gene TRBJ2-3; 7 bases agree with TRBD2. CDR1 and CDR2 (germline): MNHNY, SVGAGI (reference sequence). This CDR3 has 16 amino acids. Losses at the gene ends were 2 bases for V and 2 bases for J; bases not matched to a gene: 7. The CDR3 loop reads CASSYLGLRYTDTQYF. As DNA, the CDR3 is TGTGCCAGCAGTTACCTGGGACTACGTTACACAGATACGCAGTATTTT.

J is TRBJ2-2 and V is TRBV7-6; possible D gene TRBD1, 7 bases. V lost 4 bases and J 6 bases, leaving 12 bases between the germline ends. The germline gives CDR1 SGHVS, CDR2 FNYEAQ. The CDR3 runs to 14 residues. DNA of the CDR3: TGTGCCAGCAGCTCTACAGGGGAGGCCGGGGAGCTGTTTTTT. Translation gives CASSSTGEAGELFF.

A note on this clone: At one boundary the junction diverges from the germline segment, which might be a read error. The chain has TRBV9 and TRBJ1-1; D may be TRBD1 (5 bases). Germline V gene lookup returns CDR1 SGDLS and CDR2 YYNGEE. The CDR3 covers 14 residues. The CDR3 loop is CASSVGDSHTEAFF. In DNA, the CDR3 is TGTGCCAGCAGCGTTGGAGACAGCCACACAGAAGCTTTCTTT.

This chain uses TRBV10-3 with TRBJ2-3; 10 positions match TRBD2. CDR3 length: 20 residues. Trimming cost V 3 bases and J 1 base; bases outside gene matches: 16. CDR1 ENHRY and CDR2 SYGVKD come from the germline V gene. CDR3 DNA: TGTGCCATCAGTGAATTTGGCGGGCTAGCGGGAGTCCGACGCACAGATACGCAGTATTTT. Residues: CAISEFGGLAGVRRTDTQYF.

The V call is TRBV9, the J call TRBJ2-1; 9 bases agree with TRBD2. Trimming took 3 bases from V and 5 from J; bases not matched to a gene: 9. Germline V gene sequence: CDR1 SGDLS, CDR2 YYNGEE. The CDR3 consists of 16 residues. The CDR3 nucleotides are TGTGCCAGCAGCGGACGACTAGCGGAACAAGACAATGAGCAGTTCTTC. This gives the protein CASSGRLAEQDNEQFF. The variable domain in full, completed from reference TRBV9 and TRBJ2-1, reads DSGVTQTPKHLITATGQRVTLRCSPRSGDLSVYWYQQSLDQGLQFLIQYYNGEERAKGNILERFSAQQFPDLHSELNLSSLELGDSALYFCASSGRLAEQDNEQFFGPGTRLTVL.